This TCR beta chain was retrieved from a study of radiotherapy plus CTLA-4 blockade in lung cancer. Overall study context: For 18% of patients, objective responses occurred, and approximately 31% had disease control.

V shed 4 bases and J shed 7 bases, with 16 bases lying between them. Germline CDR1 is SGHRS and CDR2 is YFSETQ. There are 14 residues in the CDR3. The assay was immunoSEQ multiplex PCR, and TCRdb's table has in-frame clones only and misses some. The profile shows around 20,000 clones, more than 70% of them singletons. This TCR derives from a human donor with non-small cell lung cancer whose response to radiotherapy plus ipilimumab could not be evaluated. The sequencing here drew on peripheral blood, taken from a patient treated with radiotherapy plus ipilimumab. J is TRBJ2-3 and V is TRBV5-1; D not certain. CDR3 coding DNA: TGCGCCAGCAGCCCCCGTCCCAGAGGCAATACGCAGTATTTT. Translation: CASSPRPRGNTQYF.